This is a list of T cell receptor beta chains from one sample in a study of T cell responses to AZD1222 COVID-19 vaccine. The method was immunoSEQ multiplex PCR; TCRdb's version includes in-frame clones alone and lacks a portion of them. The sample has some 88,000 clones; 92% are singletons. The material sequenced was peripheral blood, taken on day 0 of AZD1222 vaccination. The receptors originated from an adult in good health. CDR3s include the opening cysteine and the closing phenylalanine or tryptophan. The order of the fields is V gene, D gene, J gene, clone size, CDR3 length, CDR3 protein. D genes are given only for firm matches. Not all rows give a size; the values are once, few, many and, for expanded clones, a class.

>TRBV5-4|NA|TRBJ2-3|NA|16
CASSSVLASMADTQYF
>TRBV28|TRBD2|TRBJ2-7|NA|15
CASSGGDGGNYEQYF
>TRBV2|NA|TRBJ1-5|NA|15
CASSEVTVSNQPQHF
>TRBV30|TRBD2|TRBJ2-2|NA|13
CACKLAGAGELFF
>TRBV7-2|TRBD1|TRBJ2-2|NA|15
CASSPDRANTGELFF
>TRBV28|NA|TRBJ2-7|once|12
CASSSSGLLSYF
>TRBV18|NA|TRBJ2-7|NA|14
CASSPPEQTYEQYF
>TRBV28|NA|TRBJ1-1|NA|12
CASSLLAGEAFF
>TRBV5-1|NA|TRBJ1-1|NA|13
CASSPTGNTEAFF
>TRBV2|NA|TRBJ2-7|NA|14
CASRDVPASYEQYF
>TRBV24-1|TRBD2|TRBJ2-1|NA|15
CATSDPTSGSHEQFF
>TRBV6-5|NA|TRBJ1-4|NA|15
CASRKWTDQGEKLFF
>TRBV2|NA|TRBJ2-7|NA|12
CATRDRIYEQYF
>TRBV28|TRBD2|TRBJ2-1|NA|15
CASSEPGLAGNEQFF
>TRBV7-8|TRBD2|TRBJ2-2|NA|15
CASSLAGGHTGELFF
>TRBV5-8|NA|TRBJ1-2|NA|13
CASSSRWGDGYTF
>TRBV7-3|NA|TRBJ2-1|NA|17
CASSLNGGVGRYNEQFF
>TRBV2|TRBD1|TRBJ1-5|NA|13
CASSTGEIQPQHF
>TRBV5-4|NA|TRBJ1-2|NA|13
CASSFGSNYGYTF
>TRBV24-1|NA|TRBJ2-6|NA|13
CATSEAGANVLTF
>TRBV10-1|NA|TRBJ2-3|NA|14
CASSNGQRTDTQYF
>TRBV28|TRBD1|TRBJ1-1|NA|13
CASSPGTGLEAFF
>TRBV5-1|NA|TRBJ2-7|NA|12
CASSWDFYEQYF
>TRBV2|TRBD1|TRBJ2-5|NA|15
CASSPGQGAWETQYF
>TRBV18|NA|TRBJ1-5|NA|17
CASSPTGRIWSNQPQHF
>TRBV28|NA|TRBJ2-1|NA|15
CASSLSSAGLGEQFF
>TRBV28|NA|TRBJ2-2|NA|16
CASSLHSRENTGELFF
>TRBV19|TRBD2|TRBJ2-2|NA|19
CASNERLAGVWGGTGELFF
>TRBV28|TRBD2|TRBJ2-7|NA|13
CASIPGGTYEQYF
>TRBV5-1|NA|TRBJ1-6|NA|14
CASSGREGNSPLHF
>TRBV4-1|TRBD1|TRBJ1-6|once|15
CASTQDRAVDSPLHF
>TRBV6-2/TRBV6-3|NA|TRBJ2-7|NA|11
CASSDRGEQYF
>TRBV19|NA|TRBJ2-1|NA|17
CASSYPPGASSYNEQFF
>TRBV19|NA|TRBJ1-1|NA|13
CASSKDRNTEAFF
>TRBV19|NA|TRBJ1-3|few|15
CASSIGGSAGNTIYF
>TRBV7-8|NA|TRBJ2-5|NA|15
CASSLFAGLQETQYF
>TRBV7-9|NA|TRBJ2-1|NA|13
CASSLRALNEQFF
>TRBV2|NA|TRBJ2-2|NA|15
CASKGASGNTGELFF
>TRBV13|NA|TRBJ2-3|NA|15
CASSLELEGTDTQYF
>TRBV6-5|TRBD1|TRBJ2-7|once|14
CASRAGTGGYEQYF
>TRBV2|TRBD1|TRBJ2-5|NA|13
CASSVDRDETQYF
>TRBV19|NA|TRBJ2-1|NA|13
CASKTGSYNEQFF
>TRBV11-3|TRBD1|TRBJ2-5|NA|13
CASSPGTARDQYF
>TRBV4-1|NA|TRBJ2-1|NA|17
CASSQVAPGHSNNEQFF
>TRBV7-9|NA|TRBJ2-1|NA|15
CASSLEGGRGNEQFF
>TRBV9|NA|TRBJ2-3|NA|16
CASSVASTGIQDTQYF
>TRBV5-6|NA|TRBJ1-1|NA|13
CASSLAGPGGAFF
>TRBV20-1|NA|TRBJ1-4|NA|13
CSASEGSGEKLFF
>TRBV11-3|NA|TRBJ2-7|NA|13
CASSRDTLYEQYF
>TRBV2|TRBD2|TRBJ2-5|NA|13
CASRLAGWETQYF